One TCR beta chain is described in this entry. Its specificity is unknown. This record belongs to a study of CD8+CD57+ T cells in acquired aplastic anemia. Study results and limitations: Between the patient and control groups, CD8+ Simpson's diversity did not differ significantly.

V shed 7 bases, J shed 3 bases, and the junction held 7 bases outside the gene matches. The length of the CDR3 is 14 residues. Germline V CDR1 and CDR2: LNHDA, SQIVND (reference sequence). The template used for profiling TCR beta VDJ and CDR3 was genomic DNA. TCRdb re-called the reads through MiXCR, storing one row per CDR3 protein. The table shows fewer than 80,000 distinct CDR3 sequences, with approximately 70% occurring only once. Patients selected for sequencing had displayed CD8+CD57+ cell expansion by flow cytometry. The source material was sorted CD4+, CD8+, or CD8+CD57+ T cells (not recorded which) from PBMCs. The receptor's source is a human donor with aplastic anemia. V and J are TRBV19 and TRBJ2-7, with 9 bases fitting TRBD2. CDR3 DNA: TGTGCCAGTAATTGGGGACTAGCACGCTACGAGCAGTACTTC. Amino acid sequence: CASNWGLARYEQYF.